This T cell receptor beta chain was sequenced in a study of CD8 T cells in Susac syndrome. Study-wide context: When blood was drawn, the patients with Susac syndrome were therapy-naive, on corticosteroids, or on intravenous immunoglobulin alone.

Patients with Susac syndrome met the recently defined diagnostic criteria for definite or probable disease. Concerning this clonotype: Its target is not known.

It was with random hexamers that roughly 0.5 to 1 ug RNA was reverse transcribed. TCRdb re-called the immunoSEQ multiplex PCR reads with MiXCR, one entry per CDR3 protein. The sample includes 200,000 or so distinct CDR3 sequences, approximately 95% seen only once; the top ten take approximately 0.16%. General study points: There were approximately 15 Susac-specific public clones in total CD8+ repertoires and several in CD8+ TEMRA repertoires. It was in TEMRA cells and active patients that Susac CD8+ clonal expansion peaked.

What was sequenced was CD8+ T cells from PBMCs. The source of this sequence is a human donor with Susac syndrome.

CDR3 residues: CASSLAEGSRDEQFF. CDR3 in DNA: TGTGCCAGCAGCTTGGCCGAGGGATCACGCGATGAGCAGTTCTTC. The chain has TRBV5-4 and TRBJ2-1, with a tentative D call TRBD2 (5 bases). Germline loops: CDR1 SGHNT, CDR2 YYREEE (reference sequence). V lost 0 bases, J lost 8 bases, and 15 bases lay in between. CDR3 length: 15 residues.